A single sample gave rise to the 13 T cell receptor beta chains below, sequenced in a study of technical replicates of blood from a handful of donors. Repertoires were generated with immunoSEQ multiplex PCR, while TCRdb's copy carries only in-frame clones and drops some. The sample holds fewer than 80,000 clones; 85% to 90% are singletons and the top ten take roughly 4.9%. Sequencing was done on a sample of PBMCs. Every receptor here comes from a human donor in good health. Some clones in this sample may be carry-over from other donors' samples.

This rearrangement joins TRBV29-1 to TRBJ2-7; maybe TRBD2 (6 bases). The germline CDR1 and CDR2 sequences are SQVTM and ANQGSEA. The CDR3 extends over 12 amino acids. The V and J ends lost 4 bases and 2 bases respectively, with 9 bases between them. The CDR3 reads CSVVSGAYEQYF. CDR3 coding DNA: TGCAGCGTTGTTAGCGGAGCCTACGAGCAGTACTTC.

The CDR3 coding sequence is TGTGCCAGCAGACGAACTGGACAGGGGCCGTACGAGCAGTACTTC. Protein: CASRRTGQGPYEQYF. This chain connects TRBV6-6 to TRBJ2-7; 9 bases agree with TRBD1. Germline assignment: CDR1 MNHNY and CDR2 SVGAGI (reference sequence). V dropped 6 bases and J dropped 4; count of bases not matched to a gene: 10. CDR3 length equals 15 residues.

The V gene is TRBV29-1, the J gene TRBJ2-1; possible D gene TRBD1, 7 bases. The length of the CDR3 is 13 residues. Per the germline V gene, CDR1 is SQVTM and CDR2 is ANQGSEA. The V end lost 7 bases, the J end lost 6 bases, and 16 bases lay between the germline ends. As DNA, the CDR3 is TGCAGCGGATCAGGACAGGAGGGCAATGAGCAGTTCTTC. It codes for CSGSGQEGNEQFF.

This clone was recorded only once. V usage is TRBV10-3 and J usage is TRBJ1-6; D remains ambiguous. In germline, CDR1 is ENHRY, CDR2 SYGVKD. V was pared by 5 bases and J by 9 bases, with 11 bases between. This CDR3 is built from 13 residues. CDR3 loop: CAISNDTSSPLHF. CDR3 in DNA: TGTGCCATCAGTAACGACACGTCTTCACCCCTCCACTTT.

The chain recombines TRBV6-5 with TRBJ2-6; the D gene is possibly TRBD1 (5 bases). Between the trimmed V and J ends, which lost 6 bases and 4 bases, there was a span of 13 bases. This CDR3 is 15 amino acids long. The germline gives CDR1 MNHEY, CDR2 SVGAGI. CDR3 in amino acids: CASRPGISGANVLTF. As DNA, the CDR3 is TGTGCCAGCAGGCCAGGGATATCGGGGGCCAACGTCCTGACTTTC.

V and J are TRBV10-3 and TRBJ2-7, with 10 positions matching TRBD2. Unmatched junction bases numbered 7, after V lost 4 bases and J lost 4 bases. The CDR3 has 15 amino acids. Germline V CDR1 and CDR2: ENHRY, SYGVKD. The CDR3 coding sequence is TGTGCCATCAGTGTCGGGCTAGCGGGGGAATACGAGCAGTACTTC. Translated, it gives CAISVGLAGEYEQYF.

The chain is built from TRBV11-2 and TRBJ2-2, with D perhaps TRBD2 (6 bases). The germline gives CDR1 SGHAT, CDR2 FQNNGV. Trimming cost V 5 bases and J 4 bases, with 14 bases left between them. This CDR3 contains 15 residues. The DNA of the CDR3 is TGTGCCAGCAGCCTGCCGGGACTTCGCACCGGGGAGCTGTTTTTT. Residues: CASSLPGLRTGELFF.

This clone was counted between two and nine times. The CDR3 DNA is TGTGCCAGTACCCCCAGGGCCGGGTTTTCCGGGGAGCTGTTTTTT. Its translation is CASTPRAGFSGELFF. J is TRBJ2-2 and V is TRBV19; D possibly corresponds to TRBD1 (5 bases). The V end lost 7 bases, the J end lost 6 bases, and 18 bases lay between the germline ends. Germline V gives CDR1 LNHDA, CDR2 SQIVND (reference sequence). There are 15 residues in the CDR3.

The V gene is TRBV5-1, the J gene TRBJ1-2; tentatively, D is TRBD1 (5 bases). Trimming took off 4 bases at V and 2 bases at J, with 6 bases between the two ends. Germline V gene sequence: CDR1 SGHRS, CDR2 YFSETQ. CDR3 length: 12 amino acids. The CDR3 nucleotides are TGCGCCAGCAGCGCAGGGAACTATGGCTACACCTTC. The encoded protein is CASSAGNYGYTF. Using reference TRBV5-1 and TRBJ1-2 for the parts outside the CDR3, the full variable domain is KAGVTQTPRYLIKTRGQQVTLSCSPISGHRSVSWYQQTPGQGLQFLFEYFSETQRNKGNFPGRFSGRQFSNSRSEMNVSTLELGDSALYLCASSAGNYGYTFGSGTRLTVV.

CDR3 bases: TGTGCCAGCAGCACGACTAGCGGGGCCGATCCACGCGAGCAGTACTTC. Its translation is CASSTTSGADPREQYF. The rearrangement uses TRBV7-9 and TRBJ2-7, with 11 bases matching TRBD2. This CDR3 comprises 16 residues. Germline lookup yields CDR1 SEHNR and CDR2 FQNEAQ (reference sequence). The trim removed 5 bases at V and 6 bases at J, leaving 12 bases unmatched.

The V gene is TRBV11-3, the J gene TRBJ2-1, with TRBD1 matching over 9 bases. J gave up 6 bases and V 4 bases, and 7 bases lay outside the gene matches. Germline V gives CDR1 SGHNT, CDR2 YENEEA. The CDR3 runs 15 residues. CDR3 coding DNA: TGTGCCAGCAGCTCGGGACAGGGTCTCTTCAATGAGCAGTTCTTC. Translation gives CASSSGQGLFNEQFF. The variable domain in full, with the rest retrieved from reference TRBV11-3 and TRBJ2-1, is EAGVVQSPRYKIIEKKQPVAFWCNPISGHNTLYWYLQNLGQGPELLIRYENEEAVDDSQLPKDRFSAERLKGVDSTLKIQPAELGDSAVYLCASSSGQGLFNEQFFGPGTRLTVL.

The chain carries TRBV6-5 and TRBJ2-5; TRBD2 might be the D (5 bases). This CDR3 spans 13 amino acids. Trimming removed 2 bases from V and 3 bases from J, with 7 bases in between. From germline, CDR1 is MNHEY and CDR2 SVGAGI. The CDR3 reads CASSYREEETQYF. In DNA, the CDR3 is TGTGCCAGCAGTTACCGGGAAGAAGAGACCCAGTACTTC.

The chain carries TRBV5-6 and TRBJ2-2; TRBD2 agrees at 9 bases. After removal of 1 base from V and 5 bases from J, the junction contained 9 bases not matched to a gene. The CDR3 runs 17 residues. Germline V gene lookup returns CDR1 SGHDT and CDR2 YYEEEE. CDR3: CASSLTGGGARTGELFF. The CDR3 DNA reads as TGTGCCAGCAGCTTGACTGGCGGGGGGGCCAGGACCGGGGAGCTGTTTTTT. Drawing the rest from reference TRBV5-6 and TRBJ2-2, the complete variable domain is DAGVTQSPTHLIKTRGQQVTLRCSPKSGHDTVSWYQQALGQGPQFIFQYYEEEERQRGNFPDRFSGHQFPNYSSELNVNALLLGDSALYLCASSLTGGGARTGELFFGEGSRLTVL.